Below, 22 T cell receptor beta chains from the same sample are listed, as sequenced in a study of T cell clones after liver transplantation. The protocol was immunoSEQ multiplex PCR, while the TCRdb copy is restricted to in-frame clones and leaves out a portion. Of more than 100,000 clones in the sample, about 86% were seen once. Sequencing used CD4+ T cells from blood, obtained approximately 50 months after liver transplant. Every receptor here comes from a human patient who received a liver transplant. A subset of T cells may come from the graft donor.

This chain's CDR3 is CASSAEGLGTDTQYF. DNA of the CDR3: TGTGCCAGCTCGGCCGAGGGGCTTGGCACAGATACGCAGTATTTT. V is TRBV18 and J is TRBJ2-3; D tentatively reads TRBD1 or TRBD2 (5 bases each). The V end lost 6 bases, the J end lost 1 base, and 14 bases lay between the germline ends. Germline V gene lookup returns CDR1 KGHSH and CDR2 LQKENI. The CDR3 sequence is 15 residues long.

This clone was found once. This sequence joins TRBV19 and TRBJ1-1, with 10 bases that match TRBD1. Germline V lookup: CDR1 LNHDA, CDR2 SQIVND (reference sequence). After removal of 5 bases from V and 3 bases from J, the junction contained 9 bases not matched to a gene. The CDR3 runs 16 residues. The CDR3 sequence is CASSPGTGALYTEAFF. The CDR3 bases are TGTGCCAGTAGTCCCGGGACAGGGGCGCTCTACACTGAAGCTTTCTTT.

V is TRBV6-1 and J is TRBJ1-1; D is uncertain. Per germline, CDR1 MNHNS and CDR2 SASEGT. Trimming shortened V by 2 bases and J by 9 bases, and 13 bases separated the two germline ends. The length of the CDR3 is 13 residues. The CDR3 is CASSESGGVQAFF. CDR3 DNA: TGTGCCAGCAGTGAATCGGGAGGTGTACAAGCTTTCTTT.

The chain carries TRBV7-6 and TRBJ1-2; D may be TRBD1 (5 bases). The V end was cut by 6 bases, the J end by 4 bases, with 21 bases between. Per germline, CDR1 SGHVS and CDR2 FNYEAQ. The CDR3 has 16 residues. CDR3 sequence reads: CASSSMIAGVPYGYTF. In DNA form, the CDR3 reads TGTGCCAGCAGTTCTATGATTGCGGGGGTTCCCTATGGCTACACCTTC.

The chain couples TRBV2 to TRBJ2-5; tentatively, D is TRBD1 (6 bases). CDR1 is SNHLY, CDR2 FYNNEI, per germline. The V and J ends lost 5 bases and 4 bases respectively, with 11 bases between them. The CDR3 totals 13 residues. The CDR3 DNA is TGTGCCAGCAGTAACAGGGTAGGAGAGACCCAGTACTTC. Protein product: CASSNRVGETQYF. The entire variable domain, with the rest obtained from reference TRBV2 and TRBJ2-5, is as follows: EPEVTQTPSHQVTQMGQEVILRCVPISNHLYFYWYRQILGQKVEFLVSFYNNEISEKSEIFDDQFSVERPDGSNFTLKIRSTKLEDSAMYFCASSNRVGETQYFGPGTRLLVL.

The CDR3 spells CASSRQNEKLFF. The CDR3 DNA reads TGTGCCAGTAGCCGGCAGAATGAAAAACTGTTTTTT. The gene calls are TRBV19 and TRBJ1-4; the D is unclear. Per the germline V gene, CDR1 is LNHDA and CDR2 is SQIVND (reference sequence). The CDR3 extends over 12 amino acids. V was clipped by 6 bases and J by 5 bases, with 7 bases between them.

The gene calls are TRBV10-3 and TRBJ2-3, with TRBD2 matching 9 bases. The J segment lost 7 bases and the V segment lost 3 bases, leaving 8 bases of the junction unmatched. The germline V gene has CDR1 ENHRY and CDR2 SYGVKD. The CDR3 covers 15 residues. CDR3 in amino acids: CAISDPGTSTYTQYF. The CDR3, as DNA: TGTGCCATCAGTGACCCCGGGACTAGCACCTATACGCAGTATTTT.

The V and J genes are TRBV5-4 and TRBJ2-2; 10 nucleotides agree with TRBD2. The CDR3 extends over 17 amino acids. The germline gives CDR1 SGHNT, CDR2 YYREEE (reference sequence). V was clipped by 4 bases and J by 4 bases; unmatched bases: 10. The CDR3, as DNA: TGTGCCAGCAGCCCCGTTAGCGGGAGGTCGGGCACCGGGGAGCTGTTTTTT. Its translation is CASSPVSGRSGTGELFF.

The chain couples TRBV11-2 to TRBJ1-2, with D possibly being TRBD1 (6 bases). V was pared by 6 bases and J by 2 bases, with 13 bases between. The CDR3 length is 14 residues. CDR1 is SGHAT and CDR2 is FQNNGV in the germline V gene. As DNA, the CDR3 is TGTGCCAGCAGGCTAAGGACAGTAAACTATGGCTACACCTTC. It yields the protein CASRLRTVNYGYTF.

The rearrangement links TRBV19 to TRBJ2-5; no clear D gene. Trimming removed 2 bases at V and 2 bases at J, with 6 bases between. The germline V gene encodes CDR1 LNHDA and CDR2 SQIVND (reference sequence). CDR3 length: 13 residues. This CDR3 reads CASSINRQETQYF. The CDR3 DNA reads as TGTGCCAGTAGTATAAACAGACAAGAGACCCAGTACTTC. The full variable domain, in which reference TRBV19 and TRBJ2-5 provide the parts outside the CDR3, is DGGITQSPKYLFRKEGQNVTLSCEQNLNHDAMYWYRQDPGQGLRLIYYSQIVNDFQKGDIAEGYSVSREKKESFPLTVTSAQKNPTAFYLCASSINRQETQYFGPGTRLLVL.

The chain employs TRBV5-4 and TRBJ1-2, with D tentatively TRBD1 (6 bases). Germline V lookup: CDR1 SGHNT, CDR2 YYREEE (reference sequence). Trimming shortened V by 5 bases and J by 4 bases, and 21 bases separated the two germline ends. CDR3 length equals 16 residues. The chain's CDR3 is CASSSGQSPPGYGYTF. DNA of the CDR3: TGTGCCAGCAGTTCCGGACAGTCTCCCCCGGGCTATGGCTACACCTTC.

The chain recombines TRBV5-8 with TRBJ1-2; D call uncertain. CDR3 size: 12 residues. The ends were cut back, 1 base at V and 8 bases at J, with 9 bases in the middle. Germline-derived CDR1 and CDR2 are SGHTS and YDEGEE. The DNA of the CDR3 is TGTGCCAGCAGCTTGTTCTCTTGGGGCTACACCTTC. This gives the protein CASSLFSWGYTF.

This chain joins TRBV5-8 and TRBJ2-5; 9 bases match TRBD2. Germline CDR1 SGHTS, CDR2 YDEGEE. V lost 5 bases to trimming and J lost 2 bases; unmatched junction nucleotides: 4. The CDR3 length is 14 residues. This CDR3 reads CASSRGLAQETQYF. The CDR3 region has the DNA TGTGCCAGCAGTCGAGGACTAGCGCAAGAGACCCAGTACTTC.

The chain recombines TRBV29-1 with TRBJ1-2; possibly TRBD1 for D (5 bases). CDR1 and CDR2 from the germline V gene are SQVTM and ANQGSEA. V was trimmed by 4 bases and J by 3 bases, leaving 6 bases between them. This CDR3 has 11 residues. CDR3 protein: CSVVGDYGYTF. The CDR3, as DNA: TGCAGCGTTGTGGGGGACTATGGCTACACCTTC.

CDR3 sequence reads: CASSPGSATGELFF. For the CDR3, the DNA is TGTGCCAGCTCCCCAGGTAGCGCGACCGGGGAGCTGTTTTTT. The chain is built from TRBV28 and TRBJ2-2, with D tentatively TRBD2 (5 bases). CDR3 length equals 14 residues. Trimming took 8 bases from V and 5 from J, leaving 15 bases between them. Germline values: CDR1 MDHEN, CDR2 SYDVKM.

The chain recombines TRBV7-2 with TRBJ2-1; the D gene is possibly TRBD1 (5 bases). The ends were cut back, 5 bases at V and 2 bases at J, with 10 bases in the middle. The germline V gene has CDR1 SGHTA and CDR2 FQGNSA. The length of the CDR3 is 14 residues. In DNA, the CDR3 is TGTGCCAGCAGCAAAGGGGCTGCCTACAATGAGCAGTTCTTC. It specifies CASSKGAAYNEQFF.

CDR3 in amino acids: CASYKESGTVNEKLFF. The DNA for the CDR3 is TGTGCCAGTTATAAGGAGTCCGGGACAGTGAATGAAAAACTGTTTTTT. V is TRBV19 and J is TRBJ1-4, with TRBD1 matching over 7 bases. This CDR3 region has 16 residues. Losses at the gene ends were 8 bases for V and 5 bases for J; bases not matched to a gene: 14. The germline V gene encodes CDR1 LNHDA and CDR2 SQIVND (reference sequence).

The chain joins TRBV2 to TRBJ1-2; D ambiguous. Trimming pared 8 bases from V and 7 bases from J, leaving 8 bases between. This CDR3 is built from 10 residues. The germline V gene encodes CDR1 SNHLY and CDR2 FYNNEI. The CDR3 reads CASGRGGYTF. The CDR3 bases are TGTGCCAGCGGGAGAGGTGGCTACACCTTC. Full variable domain (remainder filled in from reference TRBV2 and TRBJ1-2): EPEVTQTPSHQVTQMGQEVILRCVPISNHLYFYWYRQILGQKVEFLVSFYNNEISEKSEIFDDQFSVERPDGSNFTLKIRSTKLEDSAMYFCASGRGGYTFGSGTRLTVV.

The chain recombines TRBV6-1 with TRBJ1-5; D remains unclear. V was cut by 2 bases and J by 4 bases, with 6 bases left in between. There are 13 residues in the CDR3. The germline CDR1 and CDR2 sequences are MNHNS and SASEGT. The CDR3 DNA follows: TGTGCCAGCAGTGAACACGGTAATCAGCCCCAGCATTTT. Translating gives CASSEHGNQPQHF.

The chain carries TRBV5-1 and TRBJ2-1, with TRBD1 identical over 9 bases. Germline values: CDR1 SGHRS, CDR2 YFSETQ. The V segment lost 7 bases and the J segment 8 bases; nucleotides outside the gene matches: 13. This CDR3 is 15 amino acids long. The CDR3 loop reads CASREKTGGYDEQFF. In DNA form, the CDR3 reads TGCGCCAGCCGGGAAAAGACAGGGGGATATGATGAGCAGTTCTTC.

The chain joins TRBV5-4 to TRBJ2-1; perhaps TRBD2 as D (5 bases). The CDR3 runs to 12 residues. The V end was cut by 4 bases, the J end by 12 bases, with 14 bases between. CDR1 SGHNT and CDR2 YYREEE come from the germline V gene (reference sequence). Written as DNA, the CDR3 is TGTGCCAGCAGCCGGGTCGGGGAAGGGCAGTTCTTC. This encodes CASSRVGEGQFF.

A word on this clone: This specimen includes other DNA sequences encoding the same CDR3. The chain's CDR3 is CASTADSQLPYGYTF. CDR3 DNA sequence: TGTGCCAGCACCGCGGACAGCCAGTTACCCTATGGCTACACCTTC. The genes are TRBV2 and TRBJ1-2, with D perhaps matching TRBD1 (6 bases). There are 15 residues in the CDR3. Germline loops: CDR1 SNHLY, CDR2 FYNNEI. The V and J ends lost 7 bases and 4 bases respectively, with 19 bases between them.